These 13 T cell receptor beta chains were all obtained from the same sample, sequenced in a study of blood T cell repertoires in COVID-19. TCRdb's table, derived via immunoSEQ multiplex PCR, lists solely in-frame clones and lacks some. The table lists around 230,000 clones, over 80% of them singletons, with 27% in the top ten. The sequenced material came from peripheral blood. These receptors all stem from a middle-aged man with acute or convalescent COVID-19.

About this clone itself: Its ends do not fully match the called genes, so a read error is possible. Written as DNA, the CDR3 is TGTGCCAGTGGTATCCTGAGCACCGGGGAGCTGTTTTTT. Its protein is CASGILSTGELFF. The genes are TRBV19 and TRBJ2-2, with D unresolved. This CDR3 comprises 13 residues. Per the germline V gene, CDR1 is LNHDA and CDR2 is SQIVND (reference sequence).

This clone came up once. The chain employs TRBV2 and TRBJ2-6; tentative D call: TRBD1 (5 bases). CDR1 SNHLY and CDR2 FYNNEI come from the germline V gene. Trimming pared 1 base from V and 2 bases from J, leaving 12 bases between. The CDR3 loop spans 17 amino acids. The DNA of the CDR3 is TGTGCCAGCAGTGAAGGCAGGGTAAGGGCTGGGGCCAACGTCCTGACTTTC. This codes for CASSEGRVRAGANVLTF. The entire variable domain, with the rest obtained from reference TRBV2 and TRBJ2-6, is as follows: EPEVTQTPSHQVTQMGQEVILRCVPISNHLYFYWYRQILGQKVEFLVSFYNNEISEKSEIFDDQFSVERPDGSNFTLKIRSTKLEDSAMYFCASSEGRVRAGANVLTFGAGSRLTVL.

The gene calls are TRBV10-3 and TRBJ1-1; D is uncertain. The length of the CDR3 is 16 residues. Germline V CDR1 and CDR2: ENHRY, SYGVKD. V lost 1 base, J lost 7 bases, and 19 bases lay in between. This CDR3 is CAISEFTGPAAGEAFF. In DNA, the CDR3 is TGTGCCATCAGTGAGTTCACGGGCCCTGCGGCGGGTGAAGCTTTCTTT.

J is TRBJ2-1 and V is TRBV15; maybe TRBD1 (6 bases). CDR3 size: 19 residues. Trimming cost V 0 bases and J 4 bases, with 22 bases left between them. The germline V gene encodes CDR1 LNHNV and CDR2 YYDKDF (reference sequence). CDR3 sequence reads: CATSRDTGKRDKIYNEQFF. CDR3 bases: TGTGCCACCAGCAGAGATACGGGGAAAAGGGACAAGATATACAATGAGCAGTTCTTC.

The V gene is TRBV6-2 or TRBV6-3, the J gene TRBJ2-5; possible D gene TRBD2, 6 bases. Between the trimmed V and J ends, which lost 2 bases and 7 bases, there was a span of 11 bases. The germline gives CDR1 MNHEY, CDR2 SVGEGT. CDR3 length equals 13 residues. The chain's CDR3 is CASSYAGYGTQYF. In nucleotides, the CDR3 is TGTGCCAGCAGTTACGCGGGGTACGGGACCCAGTACTTC.

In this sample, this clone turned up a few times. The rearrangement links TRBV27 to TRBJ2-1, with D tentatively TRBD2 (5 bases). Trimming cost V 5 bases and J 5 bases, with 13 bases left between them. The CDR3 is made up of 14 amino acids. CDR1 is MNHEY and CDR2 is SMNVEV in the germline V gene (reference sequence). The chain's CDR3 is CASSPRRSHNEQFF. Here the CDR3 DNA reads TGTGCCAGCAGTCCCCGGAGGAGTCACAATGAGCAGTTCTTC.

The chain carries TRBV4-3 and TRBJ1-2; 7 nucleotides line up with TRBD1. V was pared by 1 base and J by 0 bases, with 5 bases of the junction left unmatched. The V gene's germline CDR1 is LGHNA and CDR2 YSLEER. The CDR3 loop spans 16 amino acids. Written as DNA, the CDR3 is TGCGCCAGCAGCCAAGGGACAGGACCTCCTAACTATGGCTACACCTTC. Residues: CASSQGTGPPNYGYTF.

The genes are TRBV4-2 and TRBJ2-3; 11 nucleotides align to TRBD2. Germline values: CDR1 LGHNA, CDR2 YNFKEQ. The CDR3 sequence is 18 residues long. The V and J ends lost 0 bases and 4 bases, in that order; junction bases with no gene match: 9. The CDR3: CASSQDPGALAGADTQYF. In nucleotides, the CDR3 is TGTGCCAGCAGCCAAGACCCCGGGGCACTAGCGGGAGCAGATACGCAGTATTTT.

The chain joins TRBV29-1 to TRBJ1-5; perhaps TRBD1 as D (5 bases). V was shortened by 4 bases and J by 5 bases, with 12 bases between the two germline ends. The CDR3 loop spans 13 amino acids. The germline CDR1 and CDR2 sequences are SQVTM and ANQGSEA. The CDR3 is CSVVDNLYQPQHF. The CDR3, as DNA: TGCAGCGTTGTGGACAATCTGTATCAGCCCCAGCATTTT.

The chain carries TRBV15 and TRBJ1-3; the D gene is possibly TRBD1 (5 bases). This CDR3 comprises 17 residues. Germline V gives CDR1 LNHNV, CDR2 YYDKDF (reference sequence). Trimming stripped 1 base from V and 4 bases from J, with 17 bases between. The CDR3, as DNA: TGTGCCACCAGCAGAGGCCCGGTGGGGGGGGGAGGAAACACCATATATTTT. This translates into CATSRGPVGGGGNTIYF.

The CDR3: CASRSPRKRQLFF. CDR3 sequence (DNA): TGTGCCAGCAGATCCCCTCGGAAGAGGCAGCTGTTTTTT. The chain has TRBV11-2 and TRBJ2-2; D gene unclear. The CDR3 contains 13 residues. V lost 6 bases, J lost 12 bases, and 17 bases lay in between. The germline gives CDR1 SGHAT, CDR2 FQNNGV. Complete variable domain (other parts from reference TRBV11-2 and TRBJ2-2): EAGVAQSPRYKIIEKRQSVAFWCNPISGHATLYWYQQILGQGPKLLIQFQNNGVVDDSQLPKDRFSAERLKGVDSTLKIQPAKLEDSAVYLCASRSPRKRQLFFGEGSRLTVL.

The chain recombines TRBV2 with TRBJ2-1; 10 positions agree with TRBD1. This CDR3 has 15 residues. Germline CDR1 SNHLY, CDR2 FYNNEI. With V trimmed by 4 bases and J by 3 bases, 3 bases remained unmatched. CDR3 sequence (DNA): TGTGCCAGCAGTGGGGGGACAGGGGACTACAATGAGCAGTTCTTC. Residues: CASSGGTGDYNEQFF.

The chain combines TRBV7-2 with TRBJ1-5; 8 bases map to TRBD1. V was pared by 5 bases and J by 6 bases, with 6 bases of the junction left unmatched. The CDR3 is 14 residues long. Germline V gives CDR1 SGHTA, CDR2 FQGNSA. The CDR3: CASSTRGQFQPQHF. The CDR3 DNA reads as TGTGCCAGCAGCACCAGGGGGCAGTTTCAGCCCCAGCATTTT. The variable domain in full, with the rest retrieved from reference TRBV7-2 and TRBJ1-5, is GAGVSQSPSNKVTEKGKDVELRCDPISGHTALYWYRQSLGQGLEFLIYFQGNSAPDKSGLPSDRFSAERTGGSVSTLTIQRTQQEDSAVYLCASSTRGQFQPQHFGDGTRLSIL.